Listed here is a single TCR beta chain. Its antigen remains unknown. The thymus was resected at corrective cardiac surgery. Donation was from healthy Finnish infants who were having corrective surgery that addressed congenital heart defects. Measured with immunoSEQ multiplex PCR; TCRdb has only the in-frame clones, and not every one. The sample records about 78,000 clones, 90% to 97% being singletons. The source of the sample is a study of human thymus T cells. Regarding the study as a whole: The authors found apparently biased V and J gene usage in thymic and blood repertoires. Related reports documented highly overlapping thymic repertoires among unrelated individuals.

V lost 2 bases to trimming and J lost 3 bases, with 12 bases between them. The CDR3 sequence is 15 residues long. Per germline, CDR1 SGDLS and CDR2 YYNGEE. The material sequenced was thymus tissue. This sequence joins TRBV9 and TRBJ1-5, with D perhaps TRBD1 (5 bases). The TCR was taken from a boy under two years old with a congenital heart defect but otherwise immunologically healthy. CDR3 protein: CASSVGGNDNQPQHF. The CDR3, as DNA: TGTGCCAGCAGCGTCGGGGGGAACGACAATCAGCCCCAGCATTTT.